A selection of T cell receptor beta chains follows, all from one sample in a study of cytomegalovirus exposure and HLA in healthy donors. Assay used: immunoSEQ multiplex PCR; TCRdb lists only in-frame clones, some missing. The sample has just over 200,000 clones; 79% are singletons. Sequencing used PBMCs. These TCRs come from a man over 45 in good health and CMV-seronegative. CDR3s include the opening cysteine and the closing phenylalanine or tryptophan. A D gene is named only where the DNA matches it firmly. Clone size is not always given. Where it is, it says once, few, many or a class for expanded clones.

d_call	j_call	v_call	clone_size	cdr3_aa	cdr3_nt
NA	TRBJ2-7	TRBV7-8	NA	CASSPKGVSGSYEQYF	TGTGCCAGCAGCCCGAAGGGGGTTAGCGGGTCTTACGAGCAGTACTTC
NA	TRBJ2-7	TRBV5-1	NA	CASSKDSLSYEQYF	TGCGCCAGCAGCAAGGACAGCCTCTCCTACGAGCAGTACTTC
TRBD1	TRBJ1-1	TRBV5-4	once	CASSVGGGRNTEAFF	TGTGCCAGCAGTGTTGGAGGGGGCAGGAACACTGAAGCTTTCTTT
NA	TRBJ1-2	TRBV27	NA	CASSRDGRGQGYTF	TGTGCCAGCAGCCGAGACGGGAGGGGACAAGGCTACACCTTC
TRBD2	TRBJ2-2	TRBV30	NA	CAWSSDSGRAWAGELFF	TGTGCCTGGAGTAGTGATAGCGGGAGGGCTTGGGCCGGGGAGCTGTTTTTT
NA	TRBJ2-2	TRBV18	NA	CASSPSPSYTGELFF	TGTGCCAGCTCACCGTCCCCCTCTTACACCGGGGAGCTGTTTTTT
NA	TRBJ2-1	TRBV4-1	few	CASSQGEGGQFF	TGCGCCAGCAGCCAGGGGGAGGGGGGGCAGTTCTTC
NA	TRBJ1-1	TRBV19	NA	CASSNPGRGNTEAFF	TGTGCCAGTAGTAACCCGGGGAGAGGGAACACTGAAGCTTTCTTT
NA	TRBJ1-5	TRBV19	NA	CASSMLSRLSNQPQHF	TGTGCCAGTAGTATGCTGTCCAGGCTTAGCAATCAGCCCCAGCATTTT
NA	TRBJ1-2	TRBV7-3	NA	CASSPAGAGVDGYTF	TGTGCCAGCAGCCCCGCCGGTGCGGGGGTGGATGGCTACACCTTC
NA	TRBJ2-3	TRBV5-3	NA	CARSTGAQYF	TGTGCCAGAAGCACGGGTGCGCAGTATTTT
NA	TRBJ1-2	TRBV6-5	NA	CASSYSIVWSAYGYTF	TGTGCCAGCAGTTACTCGATAGTATGGAGCGCCTATGGCTACACCTTC
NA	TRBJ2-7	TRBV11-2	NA	CASSPPSPEQYF	TGTGCCAGCAGCCCCCCCTCCCCCGAGCAGTACTTC
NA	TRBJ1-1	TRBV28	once	CASSARVNTEAFF	TGTGCCAGCAGTGCACGGGTAAACACTGAAGCTTTCTTT
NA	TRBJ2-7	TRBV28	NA	CASSLTSRPYEQYF	TGTGCCAGCAGTTTAACTAGTCGTCCCTACGAGCAGTACTTC
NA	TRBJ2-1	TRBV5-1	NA	CASSPDWYYNEQFF	TGCGCCAGCAGCCCGGACTGGTACTACAATGAGCAGTTCTTC
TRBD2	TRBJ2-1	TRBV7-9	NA	CASSPGTSLVNEQFF	TGTGCCAGCAGCCCCGGGACTAGCTTGGTCAATGAGCAGTTCTTC
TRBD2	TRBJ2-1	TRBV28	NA	CASSSTSGRGYNEQFF	TGTGCCAGCAGTTCAACTAGCGGGAGGGGATACAATGAGCAGTTCTTC
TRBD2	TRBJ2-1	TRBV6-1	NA	CASSVKREAYNEQFF	TGTGCCAGCAGTGTGAAGCGGGAAGCATACAATGAGCAGTTCTTC
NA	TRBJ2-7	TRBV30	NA	CAWSVRTTSYEQYF	TGTGCCTGGAGTGTACGGACTACGTCCTACGAGCAGTACTTC
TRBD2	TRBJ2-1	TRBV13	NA	CASSLLLAGGYNEQFF	TGTGCCAGCAGCTTGCTACTAGCGGGAGGCTACAATGAGCAGTTCTTC
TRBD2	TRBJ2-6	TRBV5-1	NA	CASSLNSGSTGANVLTF	TGCGCCAGCAGCTTGAATAGCGGGTCGACCGGGGCCAACGTCCTGACTTTC
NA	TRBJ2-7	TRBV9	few	CASSVESGAYEQYF	TGTGCCAGCAGCGTAGAAAGCGGCGCCTACGAGCAGTACTTC
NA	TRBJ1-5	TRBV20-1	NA	CSAKELGPQHF	TGCAGTGCTAAAGAACTTGGTCCCCAGCATTTT
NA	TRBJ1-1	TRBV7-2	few	CASSLYYTEAFF	TGTGCCAGCAGCTTATACTACACTGAAGCTTTCTTT
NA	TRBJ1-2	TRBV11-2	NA	CASSRVHGYTF	TGTGCCAGCAGCCGGGTTCATGGCTACACCTTC
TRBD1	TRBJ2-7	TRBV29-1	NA	CSVTEGAYEQYF	TGCAGCGTTACTGAGGGGGCGTACGAGCAGTACTTC
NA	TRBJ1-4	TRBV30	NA	CAWSVGQGVTNEKLFF	TGTGCCTGGAGTGTAGGCCAGGGCGTTACTAATGAAAAACTGTTTTTT
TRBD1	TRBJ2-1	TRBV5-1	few	CASSEKDRWNEQFF	TGCGCCAGCAGCGAAAAGGACAGGTGGAATGAGCAGTTCTTC
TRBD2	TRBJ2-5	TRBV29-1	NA	CSVGLAGPQETQYF	TGCAGCGTTGGACTAGCGGGGCCCCAAGAGACCCAGTACTTC
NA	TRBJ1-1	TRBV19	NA	CASSIRLLTGNTEAFF	TGTGCCAGTAGTATCCGCCTTCTGACGGGGAACACTGAAGCTTTCTTT
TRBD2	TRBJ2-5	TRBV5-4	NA	CASSRALAGGAETQYF	TGTGCCAGCAGCCGTGCCCTAGCGGGAGGCGCCGAGACCCAGTACTTC
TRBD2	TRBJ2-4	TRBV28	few	CASSSSGSGYIHIQYF	TGTGCCAGCAGTTCGAGCGGGAGCGGGTATATTCACATTCAGTACTTC
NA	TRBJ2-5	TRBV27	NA	CASSFIPGQPNF	TGTGCCAGCAGTTTTATTCCCGGACAGCCCAACTTC
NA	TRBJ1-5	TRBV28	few	CASSPAGGGNQPQHF	TGTGCCAGCAGCCCCGCGGGGGGAGGCAATCAGCCCCAGCATTTT
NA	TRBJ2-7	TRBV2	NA	CASSEIRTTYEQYF	TGTGCCAGCAGTGAAATAAGGACAACCTACGAGCAGTACTTC
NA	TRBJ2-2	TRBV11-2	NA	CASSLARANTGELFF	TGTGCCAGCAGCTTAGCCAGGGCCAACACCGGGGAGCTGTTTTTT
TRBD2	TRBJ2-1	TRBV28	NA	CASSVNSGSLDEQFF	TGTGCCAGCAGTGTAAATAGCGGGAGTCTCGATGAGCAGTTCTTC
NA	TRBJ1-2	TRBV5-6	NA	CASSLEQVYGYTF	TGTGCCAGCAGCTTGGAACAGGTATATGGCTACACCTTC
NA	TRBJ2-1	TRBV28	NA	CASSLGDTKANEQFF	TGTGCCAGCAGTTTAGGAGATACGAAGGCAAATGAGCAGTTCTTC
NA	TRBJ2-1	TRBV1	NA	CTSSQDGPLEQFF	TGCACCAGCAGCCAAGACGGTCCCCTTGAGCAGTTCTTC
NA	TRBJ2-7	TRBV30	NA	CAWRWRESYEQYF	TGTGCCTGGAGGTGGCGGGAAAGCTACGAGCAGTACTTC
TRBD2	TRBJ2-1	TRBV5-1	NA	CASSSGTSGYNEQFF	TGCGCCAGCAGCTCGGGGACTAGCGGTTACAATGAGCAGTTCTTC
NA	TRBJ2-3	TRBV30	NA	CACDSSTDTQYF	TGTGCCTGCGACAGTAGCACAGATACGCAGTATTTT
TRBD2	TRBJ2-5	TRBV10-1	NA	CASSESAGRETQYF	TGCGCCAGCAGTGAGTCAGCGGGGCGTGAGACCCAGTACTTC
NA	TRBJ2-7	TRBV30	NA	CAWMVPRYSYEQYF	TGTGCCTGGATGGTCCCCCGCTACTCCTACGAGCAGTACTTC
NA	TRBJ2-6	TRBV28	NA	CASSITSSGANVLTF	TGTGCCAGCAGTATCACGAGCTCTGGGGCCAACGTCCTGACTTTC
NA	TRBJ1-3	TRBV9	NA	CASSVRVRTGPGNTIYF	TGTGCCAGCAGCGTACGCGTTAGAACAGGGCCTGGAAACACCATATATTTT
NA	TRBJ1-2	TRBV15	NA	CATSRDRDLWGYTF	TGTGCCACCAGCAGAGATAGGGACTTGTGGGGCTACACCTTC
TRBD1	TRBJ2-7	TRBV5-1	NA	CASSLFRSGQGTEQYF	TGCGCCAGCAGTTTATTCCGTTCCGGACAGGGAACCGAGCAGTACTTC
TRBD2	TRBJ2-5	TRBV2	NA	CASSRLAGVTQETQYF	TGTGCCAGCAGTCGGCTAGCGGGAGTAACGCAAGAGACCCAGTACTTC
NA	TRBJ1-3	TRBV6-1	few	CASREWRDSGNTIYF	TGTGCCAGCAGGGAGTGGCGGGACTCTGGAAACACCATATATTTT
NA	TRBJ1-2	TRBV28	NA	CASSLLPQGGGNYGYTF	TGTGCCAGCAGTTTATTGCCCCAGGGAGGTGGGAACTATGGCTACACCTTC
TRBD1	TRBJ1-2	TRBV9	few	CASSETGQNYGYTF	TGTGCCAGCAGCGAAACGGGACAGAACTATGGCTACACCTTC
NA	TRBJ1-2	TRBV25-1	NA	CASSENAGGARSGYTF	TGTGCCAGCAGTGAGAATGCCGGGGGGGCGCGGAGTGGCTACACCTTC
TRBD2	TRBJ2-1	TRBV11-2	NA	CASSSLLAGAENNEQFF	TGTGCCAGCAGCTCACTTCTAGCGGGTGCGGAGAACAATGAGCAGTTCTTC
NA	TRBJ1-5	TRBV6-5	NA	CASRGDISNQPQHF	TGTGCCAGCAGGGGAGACATTAGCAATCAGCCCCAGCATTTT
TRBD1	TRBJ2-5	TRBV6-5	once	CASSYSGTGRQETQYF	TGTGCCAGCAGTTACTCGGGGACAGGGAGGCAAGAGACCCAGTACTTC
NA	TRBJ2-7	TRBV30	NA	CAWTNSYEQYF	TGTGCCTGGACCAACTCCTACGAGCAGTACTTC